The present entry profiles one T cell receptor (beta chain) with its context. Per the authors' pipeline: Reference gene primer amplification gave estimated nucleated cell counts. Method: immunoSEQ multiplex PCR; TCRdb's copy keeps in-frame clones and lacks some. Clone size and V and J calls were adopted from that table, with D and trimming inferred from the DNA. Among roughly 290,000 clones listed, 90% were seen once. V dropped 5 bases and J dropped 4; count of bases not matched to a gene: 7. This CDR3 region has 15 residues. The germline V gene encodes CDR1 MDHEN and CDR2 SYDVKM. This specimen belongs to a study of blood T cell repertoires in COVID-19. Study members were between 18 and 89 years old and lived in fewer than 30 US regions.

The TCR comes from a woman between 18 and 29 years old with acute COVID-19. This chain uses TRBV28 with TRBJ2-2, with 7 bases that match TRBD1. Sequencing was performed on PBMCs or T cells enriched from blood (not recorded which). The CDR3: CASSPVTGTTGELFF. The CDR3 DNA follows: TGTGCCAGCAGTCCCGTGACAGGGACCACCGGGGAGCTGTTTTTT.